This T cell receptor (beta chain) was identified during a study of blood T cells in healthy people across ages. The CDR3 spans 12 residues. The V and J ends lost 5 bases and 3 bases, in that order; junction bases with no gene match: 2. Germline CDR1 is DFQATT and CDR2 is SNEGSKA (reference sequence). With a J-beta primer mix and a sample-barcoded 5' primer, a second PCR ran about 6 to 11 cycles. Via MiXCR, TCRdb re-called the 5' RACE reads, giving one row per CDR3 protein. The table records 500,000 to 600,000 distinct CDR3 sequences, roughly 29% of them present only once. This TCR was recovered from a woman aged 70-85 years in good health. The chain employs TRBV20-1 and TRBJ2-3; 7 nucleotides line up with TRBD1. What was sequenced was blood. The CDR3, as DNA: TGCAGTGCTGTGGACAGGACAGATACGCAGTATTTT. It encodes CSAVDRTDTQYF.